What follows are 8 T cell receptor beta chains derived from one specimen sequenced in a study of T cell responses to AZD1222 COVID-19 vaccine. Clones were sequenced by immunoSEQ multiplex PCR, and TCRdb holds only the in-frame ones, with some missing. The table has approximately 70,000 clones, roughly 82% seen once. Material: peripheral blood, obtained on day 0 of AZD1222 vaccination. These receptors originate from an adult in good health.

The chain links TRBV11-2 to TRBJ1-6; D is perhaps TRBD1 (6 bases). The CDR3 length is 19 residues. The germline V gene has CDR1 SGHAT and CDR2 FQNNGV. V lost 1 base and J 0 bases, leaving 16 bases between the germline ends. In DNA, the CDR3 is TGTGCCAGCAGCTTAGGGGGGGCCCGAAGAAGCTCCTATAATTCACCCCTCCACTTT. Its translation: CASSLGGARRSSYNSPLHF.

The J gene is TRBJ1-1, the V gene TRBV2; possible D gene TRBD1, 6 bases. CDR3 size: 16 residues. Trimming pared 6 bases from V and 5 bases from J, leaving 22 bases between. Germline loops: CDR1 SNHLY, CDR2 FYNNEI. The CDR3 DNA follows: TGTGCCAGCAGCGAGAATCGGCAGGGGTATTCGACTGAAGCTTTCTTT. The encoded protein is CASSENRQGYSTEAFF.

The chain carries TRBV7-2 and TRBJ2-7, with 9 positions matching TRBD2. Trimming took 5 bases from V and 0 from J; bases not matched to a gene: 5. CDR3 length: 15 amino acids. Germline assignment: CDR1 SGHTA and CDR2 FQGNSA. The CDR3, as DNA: TGTGCCAGCAGCCCCGCTAGCGGGAACTCCTACGAGCAGTACTTC. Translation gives CASSPASGNSYEQYF.

The CDR3 region is CASSIQGQPYGYTF. CDR3 bases: TGTGCCAGTAGTATACAGGGGCAACCCTATGGCTACACCTTC. The chain joins TRBV19 to TRBJ1-2; TRBD1 might be the D (6 bases). Germline-derived CDR1 and CDR2 are LNHDA and SQIVND (reference sequence). Trimming pared 2 bases from V and 4 bases from J, leaving 11 bases between. The CDR3 loop spans 14 amino acids.

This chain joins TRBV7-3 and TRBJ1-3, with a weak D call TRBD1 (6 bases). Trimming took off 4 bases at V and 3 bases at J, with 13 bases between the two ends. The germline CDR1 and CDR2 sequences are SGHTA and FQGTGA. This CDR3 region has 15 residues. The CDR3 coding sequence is TGTGCCAGCAGCTCGGAGGGGGACAATGGAAACACCATATATTTT. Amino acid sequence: CASSSEGDNGNTIYF.

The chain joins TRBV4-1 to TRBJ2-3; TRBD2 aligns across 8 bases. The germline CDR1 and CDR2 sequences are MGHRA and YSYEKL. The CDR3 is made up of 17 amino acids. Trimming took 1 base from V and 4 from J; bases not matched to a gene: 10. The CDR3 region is CASSQAGSGGDPDTQYF. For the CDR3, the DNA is TGCGCCAGCAGCCAAGCTGGCAGCGGGGGCGATCCAGATACGCAGTATTTT.

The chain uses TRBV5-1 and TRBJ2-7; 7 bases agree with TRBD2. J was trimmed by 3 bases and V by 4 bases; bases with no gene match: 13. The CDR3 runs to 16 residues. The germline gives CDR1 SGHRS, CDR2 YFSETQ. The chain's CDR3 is CASSLPLYGGYYEQYF. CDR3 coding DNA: TGCGCCAGCAGCCTCCCCCTTTACGGGGGGTACTACGAGCAGTACTTC. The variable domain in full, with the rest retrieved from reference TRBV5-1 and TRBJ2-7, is KAGVTQTPRYLIKTRGQQVTLSCSPISGHRSVSWYQQTPGQGLQFLFEYFSETQRNKGNFPGRFSGRQFSNSRSEMNVSTLELGDSALYLCASSLPLYGGYYEQYFGPGTRLTVT.

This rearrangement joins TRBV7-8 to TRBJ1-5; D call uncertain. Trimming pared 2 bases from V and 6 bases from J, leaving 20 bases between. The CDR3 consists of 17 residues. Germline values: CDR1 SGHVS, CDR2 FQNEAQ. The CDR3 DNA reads TGTGCCAGCAGCTTATCCACCCGGAGGGCGTGGGGTCAGCCCCAGCATTTT. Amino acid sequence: CASSLSTRRAWGQPQHF.